This T cell receptor (beta chain) was recovered during a study of blood T cell repertoires in COVID-19. For the study at large: Some COVID-19 samples were acute and others convalescent; all came from the United States, Italy and Spain.

Some clones are missing from TCRdb's copy, which holds only in-frame ones; the method was immunoSEQ multiplex PCR. The sample holds about 490,000 clones; 70% to 90% are singletons and the top ten take 3% to 4%. V was shortened by 7 bases and J by 1 base, with 10 bases between the two germline ends. The germline V gene has CDR1 MDHEN and CDR2 SYDVKM. The CDR3 loop spans 13 amino acids. The V call is TRBV28, the J call TRBJ1-2; D possibly corresponds to TRBD1 (5 bases). The source is a human donor in a cohort sampled during active COVID-19. The specimen sequenced was peripheral blood. The CDR3 coding sequence is TGTGCCAGCACAGTTCAGGGTAACTATGGCTACACCTTC. Protein sequence: CASTVQGNYGYTF.